The 30 T cell receptor beta chains below come from one sample, sequenced in a study of neoadjuvant anti-PD-1 for oral cavity cancer. Repertoires were generated with immunoSEQ multiplex PCR, while TCRdb's copy carries only in-frame clones and drops some. The sample carries approximately 16,000 clones, approximately 67% recorded once. Sequencing used PBMCs, obtained before nivolumab (anti-PD-1) treatment. These receptors all stem from a person aged 40 to 85 with oral cavity squamous cell carcinoma.

The chain couples TRBV6-5 to TRBJ2-2; 10 bases line up with TRBD2. The germline V gene has CDR1 MNHEY and CDR2 SVGAGI. CDR3 size: 14 residues. J was trimmed by 7 bases and V by 7 bases; bases with no gene match: 6. CDR3 amino acids: CASIHTSGVGELFF. The CDR3 DNA is TGTGCCAGCATTCATACTAGCGGGGTCGGGGAGCTGTTTTTT.

V usage is TRBV5-1 and J usage is TRBJ2-2; TRBD1 might be the D (6 bases). The CDR3 consists of 17 residues. Between the trimmed V and J ends, which lost 3 bases and 2 bases, there was a span of 17 bases. Germline-derived CDR1 and CDR2 are SGHRS and YFSETQ. CDR3 region: CASSWSTGFQNTGELFF. The CDR3 nucleotides are TGCGCCAGCAGCTGGTCGACAGGCTTTCAAAACACCGGGGAGCTGTTTTTT.

This chain joins TRBV7-2 and TRBJ2-7; no clear D gene. The CDR3 is made up of 14 amino acids. V lost 4 bases and J lost 6, with 16 bases in between. Germline V gives CDR1 SGHTA, CDR2 FQGNSA. CDR3 region: CASSSYPPTGEQYF. CDR3 bases: TGTGCCAGCAGCTCTTACCCACCCACCGGCGAGCAGTACTTC. The variable domain in full, completed from reference TRBV7-2 and TRBJ2-7, reads GAGVSQSPSNKVTEKGKDVELRCDPISGHTALYWYRQSLGQGLEFLIYFQGNSAPDKSGLPSDRFSAERTGGSVSTLTIQRTQQEDSAVYLCASSSYPPTGEQYFGPGTRLTVT.

The chain recombines TRBV6-7 with TRBJ1-5, with unresolved D. TRBV6-7 qualifies as an ORF whose function is uncertain. Trimming removed 2 bases from V and 2 bases from J, with 19 bases in between. This CDR3 spans 18 amino acids. The CDR3 here is CASSYLNGCKCGNQPQHF. Written as DNA, the CDR3 is TGTGCCAGCAGTTACCTCAATGGGTGCAAATGCGGCAATCAGCCCCAGCATTTT.

V and J are TRBV29-1 and TRBJ1-2; unclear D gene. CDR1 SQVTM and CDR2 ANQGSEA come from the germline V gene. The CDR3 is made up of 12 amino acids. V was shortened by 4 bases and J by 3 bases, with 9 bases between the two germline ends. CDR3 nucleotide sequence: TGCAGCGTTGGCGGTGATTACTATGGCTACACCTTC. Its protein is CSVGGDYYGYTF. Supplemented by reference TRBV29-1 and TRBJ1-2, the full variable domain reads SAVISQKPSRDICQRGTSLTIQCQVDSQVTMMFWYRQQPGQSLTLIATANQGSEATYESGFVIDKFPISRPNLTFSTLTVSNMSPEDSSIYLCSVGGDYYGYTFGSGTRLTVV.

V usage is TRBV4-1 and J usage is TRBJ2-7; TRBD2 agrees at 12 bases. CDR1 MGHRA and CDR2 YSYEKL come from the germline V gene. The length of the CDR3 is 17 residues. With 1 base clipped from V and 8 bases from J, the junction kept 12 bases outside the gene matches. This chain's CDR3 is CASSQGGSSGRVLQQYF. The CDR3 DNA is TGCGCCAGCAGCCAAGGGGGGTCTAGCGGGAGGGTCCTGCAGCAGTACTTC.

This clone was counted only a few times. The V and J genes are TRBV5-5 and TRBJ2-3; 13 bases fit TRBD2. The germline V gene has CDR1 SGHKS and CDR2 YYEKEE (reference sequence). This CDR3 region has 17 residues. With 4 bases clipped from V and 7 bases from J, the junction kept 12 bases outside the gene matches. In DNA, the CDR3 is TGTGCCAGCAGCCCAAGACTAGCGGGAGGCCCGGTGAATACGCAGTATTTT. It yields the protein CASSPRLAGGPVNTQYF.

The rearrangement uses TRBV7-9 and TRBJ2-5; TRBD1 might be the D (9 bases). The germline CDR1 and CDR2 sequences are SEHNR and FQNEAQ (reference sequence). V was pared by 2 bases and J by 5 bases, with 18 bases between. The CDR3 totals 16 residues. CDR3 sequence reads: CASSLRGGQGPETQYF. In DNA, the CDR3 is TGTGCCAGCAGCTTACGGGGGGGACAGGGACCGGAGACCCAGTACTTC.

V gene TRBV5-1 combines with J gene TRBJ2-7; D is unresolved. V lost 1 base to trimming and J lost 7 bases, with 12 bases between them. Germline V gene data show CDR1 as SGHRS and CDR2 as YFSETQ. The CDR3 has 13 residues. The CDR3 DNA sequence: TGCGCCAGCAGCTTGAACCAGCCCTTTGAGCAGTACTTC. Translated: CASSLNQPFEQYF.

This clone was recorded once. J is TRBJ2-1 and V is TRBV5-1, with 13 bases fitting TRBD2. Germline lookup yields CDR1 SGHRS and CDR2 YFSETQ. V shed 4 bases, J shed 7 bases, and the junction held 8 bases outside the gene matches. The CDR3 consists of 16 residues. CDR3: CASSPAGTSGVNEQFF. In DNA form, the CDR3 reads TGCGCCAGCAGCCCCGCCGGGACTAGCGGGGTGAATGAGCAGTTCTTC.

The CDR3: CASSQGVKDGYTF. The CDR3 DNA is TGTGCCAGCAGCCAGGGGGTGAAGGATGGCTACACCTTC. The chain links TRBV25-1 to TRBJ1-2, with 7 bases identical to TRBD1. V lost 6 bases to trimming and J lost 6 bases; unmatched junction nucleotides: 7. Per the germline V gene, CDR1 is MGHDK and CDR2 is SYGVNS. This CDR3 comprises 13 residues.

The rearrangement uses TRBV5-4 and TRBJ2-5; D might be TRBD2 (6 bases). Germline V gene lookup returns CDR1 SGHNT and CDR2 YYREEE (reference sequence). This CDR3 has 15 residues. Trimming pared 0 bases from V and 2 bases from J, leaving 11 bases between. The chain's CDR3 is CASSLGGGSQETQYF. The CDR3, as DNA: TGTGCCAGCAGCTTGGGGGGAGGATCTCAAGAGACCCAGTACTTC. Complete variable domain (other parts from reference TRBV5-4 and TRBJ2-5): ETGVTQSPTHLIKTRGQQVTLRCSSQSGHNTVSWYQQALGQGPQFIFQYYREEENGRGNFPPRFSGLQFPNYSSELNVNALELDDSALYLCASSLGGGSQETQYFGPGTRLLVL.

This clone was detected a few times. The chain carries TRBV6-5 and TRBJ2-7, with a weak D call TRBD1 (5 bases). The V gene's germline CDR1 is MNHEY and CDR2 SVGAGI. CDR3 length: 13 amino acids. V lost 4 bases and J 1 base, leaving 8 bases between the germline ends. The CDR3 loop is CASSWRQSYEQYF. CDR3 coding DNA: TGTGCCAGCAGTTGGCGACAGTCCTACGAGCAGTACTTC.

The chain recombines TRBV27 with TRBJ1-1; possible D gene TRBD1, 5 bases. The length of the CDR3 is 16 residues. Trimming pared 6 bases from V and 0 bases from J, leaving 17 bases between. Germline V gene data show CDR1 as MNHEY and CDR2 as SMNVEV (reference sequence). The chain's CDR3 is CASSLGVSGLNTEAFF. Written as DNA, the CDR3 is TGTGCCAGCAGCCTGGGGGTCTCTGGATTGAACACTGAAGCTTTCTTT.

The chain is built from TRBV9 and TRBJ2-7, with no clear D. Per the germline V gene, CDR1 is SGDLS and CDR2 is YYNGEE. CDR3 length equals 14 residues. Deletions cut 2 bases from V and 0 bases from J, with 9 bases between. In DNA form, the CDR3 reads TGTGCCAGCAGCGTCCGAGCAGCCTCCTACGAGCAGTACTTC. Its translation: CASSVRAASYEQYF.

The rearrangement joins TRBV4-1 to TRBJ2-1; 8 nucleotides agree with TRBD2. The J segment lost 2 bases and the V segment lost 4 bases, leaving 4 bases of the junction unmatched. The CDR3 totals 15 residues. Germline values: CDR1 MGHRA, CDR2 YSYEKL. The CDR3 protein is CASSRGGTTYNEQFF. CDR3 in DNA: TGCGCCAGCAGCCGCGGGGGGACAACCTACAATGAGCAGTTCTTC.

V is TRBV19 and J is TRBJ2-3; no clear D. Germline V gene data show CDR1 as LNHDA and CDR2 as SQIVND (reference sequence). V lost 4 bases and J 4 bases, leaving 3 bases between the germline ends. The CDR3 extends over 11 amino acids. The CDR3 reads CASSTADTQYF. In DNA form, the CDR3 reads TGTGCCAGTAGTACGGCAGATACGCAGTATTTT. Full variable domain (missing parts from reference TRBV19 and TRBJ2-3): DGGITQSPKYLFRKEGQNVTLSCEQNLNHDAMYWYRQDPGQGLRLIYYSQIVNDFQKGDIAEGYSVSREKKESFPLTVTSAQKNPTAFYLCASSTADTQYFGPGTRLTVL.

J is TRBJ1-5 and V is TRBV6-1; D remains ambiguous. This CDR3 region has 14 residues. Germline V gives CDR1 MNHNS, CDR2 SASEGT. V lost 2 bases to trimming and J lost 5 bases, with 10 bases between them. The CDR3 DNA follows: TGTGCCAGCAGTGAAAATTGGACCTATCAGCCCCAGCATTTT. It encodes CASSENWTYQPQHF.

The J gene is TRBJ1-1, the V gene TRBV6-1; 8 bases are shared with TRBD1. V lost 8 bases to trimming and J lost 1 base; unmatched junction nucleotides: 6. The germline CDR1 and CDR2 sequences are MNHNS and SASEGT. The CDR3 spans 14 residues. The CDR3 is CASGQGQGNTEAFF. The CDR3 nucleotides are TGTGCCAGCGGACAAGGACAGGGGAACACTGAAGCTTTCTTT.

This chain joins TRBV27 and TRBJ1-2; unclear D gene. Germline CDR1 is MNHEY and CDR2 is SMNVEV (reference sequence). V gave up 0 bases and J gave up 8 bases, with 13 bases separating them. The CDR3 covers 14 residues. The DNA for the CDR3 is TGTGCCAGCAGTTTATCCCCCAGTGTCGAAGGCTACACCTTC. This codes for CASSLSPSVEGYTF.

This clone occurred a few times. The V and J genes are TRBV19 and TRBJ1-2; 10 nucleotides line up with TRBD1. The germline gives CDR1 LNHDA, CDR2 SQIVND (reference sequence). There are 17 residues in the CDR3. The V and J ends lost 5 bases and 5 bases, in that order; junction bases with no gene match: 14. The CDR3: CASSPPSTGGTRYGYTF. Here the CDR3 DNA reads TGTGCCAGTAGTCCCCCTTCGACAGGGGGCACGAGGTATGGCTACACCTTC.

This clone was found a few times. V and J are TRBV11-3 and TRBJ2-3; 7 positions agree with TRBD1. CDR1 SGHNT and CDR2 YENEEA come from the germline V gene. This CDR3 comprises 15 residues. V lost 1 base and J lost 0; bases outside the gene matches: 1. CDR3 nucleotide sequence: TGTGCCAGCAGCTTAGGACAGGGAAGCACAGATACGCAGTATTTT. It codes for CASSLGQGSTDTQYF.

On this clone: At one of its ends the junction is not consistent with the germline gene, which may arise from a read error. The chain couples TRBV7-7 to TRBJ2-3; D is possibly TRBD2 (6 bases). In germline, CDR1 is SSHAT, CDR2 FNYEAQ (reference sequence). There are 17 residues in the CDR3. The CDR3 nucleotides are TGTGCTAGCAGCTTAAGCGCGGGACTGGGATCCACAGATACGCAGTATTTT. Protein: CASSLSAGLGSTDTQYF.

The genes are TRBV6-5 and TRBJ2-5; perhaps TRBD2 as D (5 bases). Germline loops: CDR1 MNHEY, CDR2 SVGAGI. The CDR3 spans 15 residues. Trimming left V 5 bases short and J 2 bases short, with 15 bases between. As DNA, the CDR3 is TGTGCCAGCAGTAATTACCGGGGATCACAAGAGACCCAGTACTTC. Its protein is CASSNYRGSQETQYF.

J is TRBJ1-1 and V is TRBV30; perhaps TRBD1 as D (5 bases). Per the germline V gene, CDR1 is GTSNPN and CDR2 is SVGIG (reference sequence). The V end was cut by 0 bases, the J end by 8 bases, with 7 bases between. The CDR3 is 11 amino acids. The CDR3 region has the DNA TGTGCCTGGAGTGTTGACAGAGAAGCTTTCTTT. It yields the protein CAWSVDREAFF. The complete variable domain, with remaining parts taken from reference TRBV30 and TRBJ1-1, reads SQTIHQWPATLVQPVGSPLSLECTVEGTSNPNLYWYRQAAGRGLQLLFYSVGIGQISSEVPQNLSASRPQDRQFILSSKKLLLSDSGFYLCAWSVDREAFFGQGTRLTVV.

This clone came up a few times. The chain carries TRBV11-2 and TRBJ1-2; tentatively, D is TRBD1 (5 bases). CDR1 and CDR2 from the germline V gene are SGHAT and FQNNGV. V dropped 5 bases and J dropped 4 bases, with 17 bases sitting between them. The CDR3 totals 15 residues. CDR3 coding DNA: TGTGCCAGCAGCACCCTTAGGGTACAGGTCTATGGCTACACCTTC. Its translation is CASSTLRVQVYGYTF.

Only a few counts were recorded for this clone. DNA for the CDR3: TGTGCCAGCCAACGCGACAGGGGGACAGCCTCCTACGAGCAGTACTTC. It encodes CASQRDRGTASYEQYF. The rearrangement joins TRBV27 to TRBJ2-7, with TRBD1 matching over 9 bases. CDR3 length equals 16 residues. Germline V gene data show CDR1 as MNHEY and CDR2 as SMNVEV (reference sequence). Trimming took 8 bases from V and 0 from J; bases not matched to a gene: 11.

V is TRBV10-3 and J is TRBJ2-7, with D possibly TRBD1 on 6 matching bases. In germline, CDR1 is ENHRY, CDR2 SYGVKD. The CDR3 spans 14 residues. Trimming pared 5 bases from V and 2 bases from J, leaving 13 bases between. The CDR3 DNA follows: TGTGCCATCAGTCCGACAGGTCGGACCTACGAGCAGTACTTC. Protein: CAISPTGRTYEQYF.

The chain carries TRBV27 and TRBJ1-2; D remains unclear. The CDR3 contains 13 residues. The germline V gene has CDR1 MNHEY and CDR2 SMNVEV (reference sequence). The V and J ends lost 5 bases and 5 bases respectively, with 12 bases between them. The CDR3 DNA reads as TGTGCCAGCAGTAGAGAGGGAAAGTATGGCTACACCTTC. Translated, it gives CASSREGKYGYTF.

This rearrangement joins TRBV9 to TRBJ2-5; D not certain. The CDR3 consists of 13 residues. From germline, CDR1 is SGDLS and CDR2 YYNGEE. Deletions cut 3 bases from V and 2 bases from J, with 8 bases between. The CDR3 loop is CASSALSQETQYF. CDR3 DNA sequence: TGTGCCAGCAGCGCGCTTTCTCAAGAGACCCAGTACTTC.